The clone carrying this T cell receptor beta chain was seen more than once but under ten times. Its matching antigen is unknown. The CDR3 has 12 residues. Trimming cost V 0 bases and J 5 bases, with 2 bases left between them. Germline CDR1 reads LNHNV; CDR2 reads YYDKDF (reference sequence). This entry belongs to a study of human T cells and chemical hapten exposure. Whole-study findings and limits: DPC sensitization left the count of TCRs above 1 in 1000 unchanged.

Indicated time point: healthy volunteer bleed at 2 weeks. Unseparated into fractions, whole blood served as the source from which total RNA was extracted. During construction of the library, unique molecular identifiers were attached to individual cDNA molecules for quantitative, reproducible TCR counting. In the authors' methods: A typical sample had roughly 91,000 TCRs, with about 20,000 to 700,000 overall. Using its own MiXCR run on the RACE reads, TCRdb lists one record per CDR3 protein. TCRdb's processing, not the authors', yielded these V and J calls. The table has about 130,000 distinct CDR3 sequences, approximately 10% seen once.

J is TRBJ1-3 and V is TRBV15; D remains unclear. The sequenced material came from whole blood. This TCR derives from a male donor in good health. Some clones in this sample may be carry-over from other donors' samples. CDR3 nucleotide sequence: TGTGCCACCAGCAGAGATAGAAACACCATATATTTT. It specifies CATSRDRNTIYF. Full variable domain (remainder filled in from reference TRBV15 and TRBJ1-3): DAMVIQNPRYQVTQFGKPVTLSCSQTLNHNVMYWYQQKSSQAPKLLFHYYDKDFNNEADTPDNFQSRRPNTSFCFLDIRSPGLGDTAMYLCATSRDRNTIYFGEGSWLTVV.